These 22 T cell receptor beta chains were sequenced from one sample in a study of OX40 agonist ivuxolimab in advanced cancers. Data came from immunoSEQ multiplex PCR; TCRdb stores just in-frame clones and leaves some out. The profile shows 50,000 or so clones, 80% to 90% of them singletons. The sample consisted of CD4+ or CD8+ T cells sorted from blood, taken in a trial of the OX40 agonist ivuxolimab. All receptors derive from an adult with an advanced solid tumor such as melanoma, head and neck, liver or kidney cancer.

This clone was detected a few times. Here the CDR3 reads CASSLEQYGYTF. DNA for the CDR3: TGTGCCAGCAGCTTAGAACAGTATGGCTACACCTTC. The rearrangement joins TRBV7-9 to TRBJ1-2; no definite D call. The CDR3 is made up of 12 amino acids. V lost 1 base and J lost 5, with 5 bases in between. The V gene's germline CDR1 is SEHNR and CDR2 FQNEAQ (reference sequence).

The CDR3 DNA sequence: TGTGCCAGCAGTTTATTCGGGGTCGAGTCTCCTCGCTATGGCTACACCTTC. It codes for CASSLFGVESPRYGYTF. The gene calls are TRBV27 and TRBJ1-2; D remains ambiguous. The CDR3 has 17 residues. The V end was cut by 1 base, the J end by 4 bases, with 19 bases between. Germline lookup yields CDR1 MNHEY and CDR2 SMNVEV (reference sequence).

The V gene is TRBV6-4, the J gene TRBJ2-1, with 13 positions matching TRBD2. Germline lookup yields CDR1 MRHNA and CDR2 SNTAGT. Unmatched junction bases numbered 5, after V lost 10 bases and J lost 2 bases. The CDR3 has 15 residues. In DNA, the CDR3 is TGTGCCACCCAGACTAGCGGGAGGCCCTACAATGAGCAGTTCTTC. It is translated as CATQTSGRPYNEQFF.

The DNA of the CDR3 is TGTGCCAGCAGCAAGGACAGGTTGGCCGACGAGCAGTACTTC. The encoded protein is CASSKDRLADEQYF. The chain uses TRBV5-4 and TRBJ2-7, with 7 nucleotides matching TRBD1. CDR1 is SGHNT, CDR2 YYREEE, per germline (reference sequence). This CDR3 spans 14 amino acids. V lost 4 bases to trimming and J lost 5 bases; unmatched junction nucleotides: 9.

The chain links TRBV29-1 to TRBJ2-7; 7 nucleotides line up with TRBD2. The germline gives CDR1 SQVTM, CDR2 ANQGSEA. The CDR3 length is 13 residues. The V segment lost 3 bases and the J segment 3 bases; nucleotides outside the gene matches: 5. The CDR3 loop is CSVEAGESYEQYF. DNA of the CDR3: TGCAGCGTTGAGGCGGGGGAAAGCTACGAGCAGTACTTC.

For the CDR3, the DNA is TGTGCCAGCAGCCGGGACAGTCGCTCTGGAAACACCATATATTTT. It yields the protein CASSRDSRSGNTIYF. The chain recombines TRBV7-9 with TRBJ1-3; TRBD1 agrees at 7 bases. The CDR3 is made up of 15 amino acids. Germline CDR1 and CDR2: SEHNR and FQNEAQ (reference sequence). The ends lost 5 bases at V and 0 bases at J; junction bases unmatched: 4.

The chain links TRBV7-8 to TRBJ2-7; D is possibly TRBD1 or TRBD2 (7 bases each). Trimming took off 2 bases at V and 6 bases at J, with 14 bases between the two ends. The CDR3 loop spans 14 amino acids. Germline CDR1 reads SGHVS; CDR2 reads FQNEAQ. The CDR3 nucleotides are TGTGCCAGCAGCTTAAGCGGGGCAGGGGGCGAGCAGTACTTC. Its protein product is CASSLSGAGGEQYF.

J is TRBJ2-7 and V is TRBV7-9, with TRBD1 identical over 8 bases. After removal of 2 bases from V and 3 bases from J, the junction contained 3 bases not matched to a gene. Germline CDR1 is SEHNR and CDR2 is FQNEAQ (reference sequence). The CDR3 is 14 residues long. CDR3 region: CASSLTQGGYEQYF. The CDR3 DNA sequence: TGTGCCAGCAGCTTAACACAGGGGGGCTACGAGCAGTACTTC.

This sequence joins TRBV29-1 and TRBJ2-7; 12 bases are a match to TRBD2. V was clipped by 1 base and J by 6 bases; unmatched bases: 7. This CDR3 is built from 15 residues. CDR1 SQVTM and CDR2 ANQGSEA come from the germline V gene. This CDR3 is CSVEVPSGRAIEQYF. CDR3 DNA: TGCAGCGTTGAAGTTCCTAGCGGGAGGGCTATCGAGCAGTACTTC.

The chain combines TRBV6-5 with TRBJ2-1; D remains ambiguous. This CDR3 spans 15 amino acids. In germline, CDR1 is MNHEY, CDR2 SVGAGI. The V gene lost 4 bases and the J gene lost 0 bases, with 10 bases spanning the gap. This chain's CDR3 is CASSSAVSSYNEQFF. CDR3 bases: TGTGCCAGCAGTTCTGCGGTGAGCTCCTACAATGAGCAGTTCTTC.

The gene calls are TRBV11-2 and TRBJ2-5; no reliable D call. The J call is doubtful: the DNA matches TRBJ2-7 better. The germline gives CDR1 SGHAT, CDR2 FQNNGV. CDR3 length: 12 amino acids. The CDR3 here is CASSLEYGEQYF. DNA of the CDR3: TGTGCCAGCAGCTTAGAGTACGGCGAGCAGTACTTC.

The chain couples TRBV5-8 to TRBJ2-5; tentative D call: TRBD1 (5 bases). The J call may be in error: the DNA end matches TRBJ2-7 better. Germline CDR1 reads SGHTS; CDR2 reads YDEGEE. The CDR3 is 16 residues long. CDR3 in DNA: TGTGCCAGCAGCTTGATAATGGGCAGGACATCCTACGAGCAGTACTTC. This sequence encodes CASSLIMGRTSYEQYF.

J is TRBJ1-6 and V is TRBV5-1; D call uncertain. Deletions cut 2 bases from V and 7 bases from J, with 16 bases between. The CDR3 is made up of 16 amino acids. The germline gives CDR1 SGHRS, CDR2 YFSETQ. The CDR3 sequence: CASSLVGGKGNSPLHF. CDR3 nucleotide sequence: TGCGCCAGCAGCTTAGTAGGAGGGAAAGGCAATTCACCCCTCCACTTT.

The genes are TRBV18 and TRBJ1-6, with D possibly being TRBD1 (5 bases). CDR3 length: 13 residues. V was trimmed by 3 bases and J by 8 bases, leaving 8 bases between them. Germline CDR1 is KGHSH and CDR2 is LQKENI. The CDR3 sequence: CASSPRDDSPLHF. The DNA for the CDR3 is TGTGCCAGCTCACCCAGGGACGATTCACCCCTCCACTTT.

The chain combines TRBV11-2 with TRBJ1-1; no clear D gene. CDR1 SGHAT and CDR2 FQNNGV come from the germline V gene. The V end lost 3 bases, the J end lost 0 bases, and 11 bases lay between the germline ends. The CDR3 covers 15 residues. The CDR3 DNA sequence: TGTGCCAGCAGCTTCCCTGGGAACTTGAACACTGAAGCTTTCTTT. The encoded protein is CASSFPGNLNTEAFF.

The J gene is TRBJ1-1, the V gene TRBV7-3; tentative D call: TRBD1 (5 bases). Germline CDR1 SGHTA, CDR2 FQGTGA. V was clipped by 5 bases and J by 4 bases, with 14 bases between them. There are 14 residues in the CDR3. CDR3 in DNA: TGTGCCAGCAGCATCTCGGGGGAGTTCACTGAAGCTTTCTTT. Its translation: CASSISGEFTEAFF.

J is TRBJ2-3 and V is TRBV7-9; TRBD1 matches at 7 bases. Germline V gene data show CDR1 as SEHNR and CDR2 as FQNEAQ (reference sequence). Trimming removed 5 bases from V and 1 base from J; junction bases left unmatched: 6. The CDR3 sequence is 15 residues long. The CDR3 DNA reads as TGTGCCAGCAGCCTCGCCGACAGGGGCACAGATACGCAGTATTTT. Its translation: CASSLADRGTDTQYF.

This chain joins TRBV27 and TRBJ2-3; D remains unclear. Germline V gene lookup returns CDR1 MNHEY and CDR2 SMNVEV (reference sequence). The length of the CDR3 is 13 residues. V was pared by 2 bases and J by 0 bases, with 3 bases between. CDR3 coding DNA: TGTGCCAGCAGTTTAAGTAGCACAGATACGCAGTATTTT. Protein sequence: CASSLSSTDTQYF.

For the CDR3, the DNA is TGTGCCAGCAGCTTAGGGACAGCGACCGGGGAGCTGTTTTTT. The encoded protein is CASSLGTATGELFF. The chain combines TRBV7-2 with TRBJ2-2; D is perhaps TRBD1 (6 bases). The CDR3 has 14 amino acids. Germline V CDR1 and CDR2: SGHTA, FQGNSA. Deletions cut 1 base from V and 5 bases from J, with 8 bases between.

The chain has TRBV6-6 and TRBJ2-1; a weak D match, TRBD2 (7 bases). CDR1 is MNHNY, CDR2 SVGAGI, per germline (reference sequence). The CDR3 length is 13 residues. The ends were cut back, 2 bases at V and 8 bases at J, with 10 bases in the middle. CDR3 sequence (DNA): TGTGCCAGCAGTTACGGCGGGGGCTATGAGCAGTTCTTC. It encodes CASSYGGGYEQFF.

Notes on this clone: The junction shows a germline mismatch at one end, possibly a read error. The V call is TRBV12-5, the J call TRBJ2-6; D gene unclear. The length of the CDR3 is 15 residues. The germline CDR1 and CDR2 sequences are LGHNT and FRNRAP. This CDR3 is CASGSDNSEANVLTF. CDR3 DNA: TGTGCTAGTGGTTCCGACAACTCTGAGGCCAACGTCCTGACTTTC.

The chain is built from TRBV5-1 and TRBJ2-2; 7 bases are shared with TRBD2. CDR1 is SGHRS, CDR2 YFSETQ, per germline. J was trimmed by 5 bases and V by 4 bases; bases with no gene match: 11. This CDR3 contains 16 residues. CDR3: CASSREDNPGTGELFF. CDR3 coding DNA: TGCGCCAGCAGCCGGGAGGACAATCCGGGGACCGGGGAGCTGTTTTTT.